This passage covers 17 T cell receptor beta chains from one sample sequenced in a study of blood T cell repertoires in COVID-19. Profiling relied on immunoSEQ multiplex PCR, and the TCRdb table lists in-frame clones only, not all of them. The data show around 500,000 clones, around 89% seen once. Sample: PBMCs or T cells enriched from blood (not recorded which). These TCRs come from a woman aged 40-49 years who had recovered from COVID-19.

Regarding this clone: Within the sample, other DNA sequences also encode this same CDR3. V and J are TRBV9 and TRBJ1-5; tentative D call: TRBD1 (5 bases). Trimming shortened V by 3 bases and J by 0 bases, and 7 bases separated the two germline ends. CDR3 length: 14 amino acids. The germline CDR1 and CDR2 sequences are SGDLS and YYNGEE. The chain's CDR3 is CASSATDSNQPQHF. The CDR3 nucleotides read TGTGCCAGCAGCGCGACAGATAGCAATCAGCCCCAGCATTTT.

The chain links TRBV4-2 to TRBJ1-3; unclear D gene. Germline V CDR1 and CDR2: LGHNA, YNFKEQ. Trimming stripped 4 bases from V and 7 bases from J, with 11 bases between. The CDR3 is 13 residues long. The CDR3 here is CASSPNSRNTIYF. The CDR3 region has the DNA TGTGCCAGCAGCCCCAATTCGAGGAACACCATATATTTT.

The chain is built from TRBV2 and TRBJ1-5; D is perhaps TRBD1 (5 bases). Looked up from germline, CDR1 is SNHLY and CDR2 is FYNNEI. CDR3 size: 15 residues. Trimming took 3 bases from V and 6 from J, leaving 15 bases between them. CDR3 DNA: TGTGCCAGCAGTGATGGCGGGGGTCTGGGTCAGCCCCAGCATTTT. It is translated as CASSDGGGLGQPQHF.

The chain links TRBV7-6 to TRBJ2-7; TRBD1 agrees at 10 bases. The CDR3 runs to 14 residues. Germline CDR1 is SGHVS and CDR2 is FNYEAQ. V lost 6 bases, J lost 6 bases, and 8 bases stayed unmatched. The CDR3 coding sequence is TGTGCCAGCAGTCTCGGACAGGGGGGGCGCGAGCAGTACTTC. Translation gives CASSLGQGGREQYF.

This clone appeared once. This chain uses TRBV6-2 or TRBV6-3 with TRBJ1-2; TRBD1 agrees at 7 bases. Germline V gives CDR1 MNHEY, CDR2 SVGEGT. This CDR3 spans 13 amino acids. Losses at the gene ends were 4 bases for V and 6 bases for J; bases not matched to a gene: 5. The DNA for the CDR3 is TGTGCCAGCAGTTCAGACAGGGAGGATGGCTACACCTTC. This codes for CASSSDREDGYTF.

The chain employs TRBV3-1 (or the pseudogene TRBV3-2) and TRBJ1-1, with D possibly TRBD1 on 5 matching bases. Looked up from germline, CDR1 is LGHDT and CDR2 is YNNKEL (reference sequence). The CDR3 has 14 amino acids. Trimming took 1 base from V and 10 from J, leaving 16 bases between them. The DNA for the CDR3 is TGTGCCAGCAGCCAAGGGTACAGGTCCTCGGGAGCTTTCTTT. It translates to CASSQGYRSSGAFF.

The chain couples TRBV20-1 to TRBJ2-7; D gene unclear. V gave up 2 bases and J gave up 5 bases, with 7 bases separating them. CDR1 is DFQATT and CDR2 is SNEGSKA in the germline V gene (reference sequence). The CDR3 has 11 residues. CDR3 loop: CSARLSHEQYF. The CDR3 bases are TGCAGTGCTAGATTGAGTCACGAGCAGTACTTC.

V is TRBV5-6 and J is TRBJ2-7; D perhaps matches TRBD1 (6 bases). Trimming cost V 1 base and J 2 bases, with 7 bases left between them. Germline V gene data show CDR1 as SGHDT and CDR2 as YYEEEE. This CDR3 spans 13 amino acids. This CDR3 is CASSLQGTYEQYF. The DNA of the CDR3 is TGTGCCAGCAGCTTGCAGGGGACCTACGAGCAGTACTTC.

This chain connects TRBV27 to TRBJ2-1; possibly TRBD2 for D (6 bases). The CDR3 consists of 13 residues. Trimming stripped 0 bases from V and 7 bases from J, with 7 bases between. CDR1 and CDR2 (germline): MNHEY, SMNVEV (reference sequence). CDR3 loop: CASSLSRGNEQFF. For the CDR3, the DNA is TGTGCCAGCAGTTTATCACGGGGGAATGAGCAGTTCTTC.

A few counts support this clone. The chain carries TRBV7-9 and TRBJ1-2; 7 bases are shared with TRBD1. Per the germline V gene, CDR1 is SEHNR and CDR2 is FQNEAQ (reference sequence). V was pared by 5 bases and J by 4 bases, with 19 bases of the junction left unmatched. The CDR3 runs to 18 residues. CDR3 bases: TGTGCCAGCAGCCGCCCGGGGGTTAAGGGGGCGCAAGGCTATGGCTACACCTTC. It yields the protein CASSRPGVKGAQGYGYTF.

The rearrangement links TRBV18 to TRBJ1-3; D ambiguous. Germline CDR1 and CDR2: KGHSH and LQKENI. The CDR3 covers 15 residues. Between the trimmed V and J ends, which lost 0 bases and 1 base, there was a span of 7 bases. The chain's CDR3 is CASSPPSPSGNTIYF. DNA for the CDR3: TGTGCCAGCTCACCACCTTCCCCTTCTGGAAACACCATATATTTT.

This chain joins TRBV20-1 and TRBJ1-5, with 8 bases that match TRBD1. The junction had 3 bases not matched to a gene; V was cut back by 3 bases and J by 2 bases. CDR3 length equals 14 residues. In germline, CDR1 is DFQATT, CDR2 SNEGSKA (reference sequence). The CDR3 coding sequence is TGCAGTGCTAGTTACAGGGGGGGCAATCAGCCCCAGCATTTT. This codes for CSASYRGGNQPQHF.

The chain links TRBV15 to TRBJ2-3; 7 bases match TRBD1. V shed 5 bases, J shed 5 bases, and the junction held 10 bases outside the gene matches. The CDR3 is made up of 15 amino acids. Germline CDR1 reads LNHNV; CDR2 reads YYDKDF (reference sequence). CDR3 sequence (DNA): TGTGCCACCAGCTTGCGACAGGGCGGCGGAGATACGCAGTATTTT. It translates to CATSLRQGGGDTQYF.

The J gene is TRBJ2-7, the V gene TRBV10-1, with D possibly being TRBD2 (6 bases). Germline V gives CDR1 WNHNN, CDR2 SYGVQD (reference sequence). The CDR3 consists of 14 residues. Trimming cost V 2 bases and J 9 bases, with 17 bases left between them. The CDR3 region is CASSEGSDTSSQYF. The CDR3 DNA reads TGCGCCAGCAGTGAGGGCAGCGACACTAGCTCGCAGTACTTC.

The rearrangement joins TRBV3-1 (or the pseudogene TRBV3-2) to TRBJ2-7, with TRBD2 matching 11 bases. The CDR3 has 19 residues. The trim removed 4 bases at V and 3 bases at J, leaving 17 bases unmatched. CDR1 and CDR2 (germline): LGHDT, YNNKEL (reference sequence). The CDR3 region is CASSPGTSGESSTLYEQYF. The CDR3 DNA reads as TGTGCCAGCAGCCCTGGGACTAGCGGCGAATCTTCAACTCTCTACGAGCAGTACTTC.

The chain employs TRBV21-1 and TRBJ1-5; the table's D call, TRBD1, has no DNA check behind it. TRBV21-1 is given as a pseudogene. CDR3 length: 14 residues. The CDR3 is CASSLRDRGQPQHF. The DNA for the CDR3 is TGTGCCAGCAGCCTCCGGGACAGAGGGCAGCCCCAGCATTTT.

The chain uses TRBV10-1 and TRBJ2-4, with a possible D match to TRBD2 (7 bases). CDR1 is WNHNN, CDR2 SYGVQD, per germline (reference sequence). This CDR3 has 14 residues. Trimming left V 0 bases short and J 8 bases short, with 11 bases between. The CDR3 reads CASSESGGPDIQYF. As DNA, the CDR3 is TGCGCCAGCAGTGAGTCGGGGGGGCCTGACATTCAGTACTTC.